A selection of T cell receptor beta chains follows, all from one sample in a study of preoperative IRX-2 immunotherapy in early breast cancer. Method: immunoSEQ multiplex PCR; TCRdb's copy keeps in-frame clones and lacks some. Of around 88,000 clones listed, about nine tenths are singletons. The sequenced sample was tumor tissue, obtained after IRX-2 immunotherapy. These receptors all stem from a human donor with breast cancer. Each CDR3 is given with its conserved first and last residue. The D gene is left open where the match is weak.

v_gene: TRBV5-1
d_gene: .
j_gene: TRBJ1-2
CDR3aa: CASSLAPGESYGYTF
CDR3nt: TGCGCCAGCAGCTTGGCCCCAGGGGAGTCCTATGGCTACACCTTC

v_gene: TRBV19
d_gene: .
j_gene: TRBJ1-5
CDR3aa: CASSIDTQTISATQHF
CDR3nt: TGTGCCAGTAGTATAGATACCCAGACCATTAGCGCGACCCAGCATTTT

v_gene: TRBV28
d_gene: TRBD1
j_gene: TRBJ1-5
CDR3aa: CASSGDRDYSNQPQHF
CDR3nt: TGTGCCAGCAGCGGCGACAGGGACTATAGCAATCAGCCCCAGCATTTT

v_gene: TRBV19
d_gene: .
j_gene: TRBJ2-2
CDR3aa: CASSSQTGELFF
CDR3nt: TGTGCCAGTAGTTCCCAAACCGGGGAGCTGTTTTTT

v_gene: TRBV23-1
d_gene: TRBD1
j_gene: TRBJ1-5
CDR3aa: CASSLGQGVGNQPQHF
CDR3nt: TGCGCCAGCAGCTTGGGACAGGGGGTGGGCAATCAGCCCCAGCATTTT

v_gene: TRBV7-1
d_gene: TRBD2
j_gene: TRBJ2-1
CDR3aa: CASSPKREWGGEQFF
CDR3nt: TGTGCCAGCAGCCCCAAGCGGGAGTGGGGGGGTGAGCAGTTCTTC

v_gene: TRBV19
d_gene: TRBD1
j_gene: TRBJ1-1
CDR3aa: CASSIGQGEGTEAFF
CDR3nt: TGTGCCAGTAGTATAGGACAGGGCGAAGGCACTGAAGCTTTCTTT

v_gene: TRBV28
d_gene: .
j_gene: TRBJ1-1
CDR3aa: CASSFLQSNTEAFF
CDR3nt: TGTGCCAGCAGTTTCCTACAGAGCAACACTGAAGCTTTCTTT

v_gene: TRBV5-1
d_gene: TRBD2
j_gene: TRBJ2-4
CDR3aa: CASSSEGTSYSNQYF
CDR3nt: TGCGCCAGCAGCAGTGAGGGGACTAGTTATTCGAATCAGTACTTC

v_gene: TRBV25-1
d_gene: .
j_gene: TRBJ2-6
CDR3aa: CASSPPSRSGANVLTF
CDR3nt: TGTGCCAGCAGTCCACCATCAAGGTCTGGGGCCAACGTCCTGACTTTC

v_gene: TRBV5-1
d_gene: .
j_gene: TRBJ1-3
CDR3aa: CASSLVGSSGNTIYF
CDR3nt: TGCGCCAGCAGCTTGGTGGGTTCCTCTGGAAACACCATATATTTT

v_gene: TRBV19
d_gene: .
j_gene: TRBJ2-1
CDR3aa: CASLKFYRVDGEQFF
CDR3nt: TGTGCCAGTCTCAAATTTTATCGTGTTGATGGTGAGCAGTTCTTC

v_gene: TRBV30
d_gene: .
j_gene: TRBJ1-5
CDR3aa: CAWSVLGNQPQHF
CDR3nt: TGTGCCTGGAGTGTACTGGGGAATCAGCCCCAGCATTTT

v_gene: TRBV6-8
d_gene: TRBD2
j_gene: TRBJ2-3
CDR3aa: CASQLARVSDTQYF
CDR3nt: TGTGCCTCACAACTAGCGAGAGTCTCAGATACGCAGTATTTT

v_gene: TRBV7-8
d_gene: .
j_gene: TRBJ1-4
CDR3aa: CASSLALEEKLFF
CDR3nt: TGTGCCAGCAGCTTAGCGCTTGAAGAAAAACTGTTTTTT

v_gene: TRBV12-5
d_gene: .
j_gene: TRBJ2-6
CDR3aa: CASQQTLGLKERGANVLTF
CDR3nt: TGTGCCAGCCAGCAGACCCTAGGACTGAAGGAGAGAGGGGCCAACGTCCTGACTTTC

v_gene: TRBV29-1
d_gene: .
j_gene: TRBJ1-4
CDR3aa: CSVEILGREKLFF
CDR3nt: TGCAGCGTTGAGATTTTGGGAAGGGAAAAACTGTTTTTT

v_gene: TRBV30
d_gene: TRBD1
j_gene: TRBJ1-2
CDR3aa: CAWAGQKEYGYTF
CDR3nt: TGTGCCTGGGCGGGACAGAAGGAGTATGGCTACACCTTC